One and the same sample provided the 11 T cell receptor beta chains below, sequenced in a study of blood T cell repertoires in COVID-19. TCRdb's table, derived via immunoSEQ multiplex PCR, lists solely in-frame clones and lacks some. This table holds 110,000 to 150,000 clones, more than 60% found once. The sample consisted of peripheral blood. The receptors shown here come from a woman aged 55-69 years with acute or convalescent COVID-19.

The chain employs TRBV5-1 and TRBJ2-2; 11 bases match TRBD2. Trimming at V came to 3 bases and at J to 5 bases, leaving 6 bases not matched to a gene. The CDR3 contains 16 residues. Germline values: CDR1 SGHRS, CDR2 YFSETQ. CDR3 bases: TGCGCCAGCAGCTCCTCGACTAGCGGGAAAACCGGGGAGCTGTTTTTT. Translation gives CASSSSTSGKTGELFF.

The V and J genes are TRBV5-4 and TRBJ1-4; D unresolved. The germline gives CDR1 SGHNT, CDR2 YYREEE (reference sequence). The germline V and J ends were trimmed by 1 base and 4 bases, with 5 bases remaining between them. The CDR3 runs 13 residues. CDR3 residues: CASSLNLNEKLFF. The CDR3, as DNA: TGTGCCAGCAGCTTGAATCTTAATGAAAAACTGTTTTTT.

By share of the sample, this clone is medium-sized. The rearrangement links TRBV27 to TRBJ2-5; 14 bases match TRBD2. Germline values: CDR1 MNHEY, CDR2 SMNVEV (reference sequence). This CDR3 region has 18 residues. Unmatched junction bases numbered 13, after V lost 5 bases and J lost 5 bases. For the CDR3, the DNA is TGTGCCAGCAGTCCCTTGGCAGGGACTAGCGGGAGTAAGGAGACCCAGTACTTC. Its translation: CASSPLAGTSGSKETQYF.

CDR3 amino acids: CASSLELYRRTDTQYF. The CDR3 DNA follows: TGTGCCAGCTCTCTGGAGTTATACCGACGCACAGATACGCAGTATTTT. This chain joins TRBV18 and TRBJ2-3; D is unresolved. Germline V lookup: CDR1 KGHSH, CDR2 LQKENI. V shed 6 bases and J shed 1 base, with 17 bases lying between them. The CDR3 consists of 16 residues.

The CDR3 spells CASSLVSGGSSNTGELFF. DNA for the CDR3: TGTGCCAGCAGCTTAGTTAGCGGGGGGTCGTCGAACACCGGGGAGCTGTTTTTT. The J gene is TRBJ2-2, the V gene TRBV11-2, with 10 bases lining up with TRBD2. CDR1 and CDR2 (germline): SGHAT, FQNNGV. This CDR3 has 18 residues. After removal of 1 base from V and 0 bases from J, the junction contained 5 bases not matched to a gene.

This clone has a single count. CDR3 sequence reads: CAWTSGSSDTQYF. CDR3 in DNA: TGTGCCTGGACTAGCGGGAGCTCAGATACGCAGTATTTT. This chain uses TRBV30 with TRBJ2-3, with 10 bases aligning to TRBD2. This CDR3 is built from 13 residues. Per the germline V gene, CDR1 is GTSNPN and CDR2 is SVGIG (reference sequence). Trimming cost V 4 bases and J 4 bases; bases outside gene matches: 2. The variable domain in full, with the rest retrieved from reference TRBV30 and TRBJ2-3, is SQTIHQWPATLVQPVGSPLSLECTVEGTSNPNLYWYRQAAGRGLQLLFYSVGIGQISSEVPQNLSASRPQDRQFILSSKKLLLSDSGFYLCAWTSGSSDTQYFGPGTRLTVL.

This chain joins TRBV6-5 and TRBJ2-7; D is uncertain. Germline V gene data show CDR1 as MNHEY and CDR2 as SVGAGI. The V end lost 5 bases, the J end lost 7 bases, and 12 bases lay between the germline ends. The CDR3 runs to 12 residues. The CDR3 loop is CASSLSSREQYF. CDR3 bases: TGTGCCAGCAGTCTGAGTTCGCGAGAGCAGTACTTC.

This clone appeared a single time. At one of its ends the junction is not consistent with the germline gene, which may arise from a read error. The chain recombines TRBV10-3 with TRBJ2-1; 8 bases fit TRBD2. Germline-derived CDR1 and CDR2 are ENHRY and SYGVKD. This CDR3 comprises 14 residues. The CDR3 DNA is TGTGCCACCAGTCGGGAGGGTTCCTACAATGAGCAGTTCTTC. Translated, it gives CATSREGSYNEQFF.

The chain links TRBV10-2 to TRBJ1-2, with TRBD1 identical over 9 bases. Germline V gene lookup returns CDR1 WSHSY and CDR2 SAAADI. The length of the CDR3 is 16 residues. Trimming took 6 bases from V and 3 from J; bases not matched to a gene: 11. CDR3 DNA: TGCGCCAGCAGCATCCGGGACAGGGCTTCAGACTATGGCTACACCTTC. Encoded protein: CASSIRDRASDYGYTF.

The chain couples TRBV18 to TRBJ2-1, with 12 bases lining up with TRBD2. The length of the CDR3 is 18 residues. Germline V gene data show CDR1 as KGHSH and CDR2 as LQKENI. V lost 0 bases to trimming and J lost 3 bases; unmatched junction nucleotides: 6. The CDR3 reads CASSPPSRLAGDYNEQFF. The CDR3 DNA is TGTGCCAGCTCACCACCCTCGAGACTAGCGGGAGACTACAATGAGCAGTTCTTC.

This chain links TRBV6-5 with TRBJ1-1, with 9 bases identical to TRBD1. V lost 5 bases to trimming and J lost 2 bases; unmatched junction nucleotides: 3. Germline V gives CDR1 MNHEY, CDR2 SVGAGI. There are 14 residues in the CDR3. This CDR3 is CASSTTGGNTEAFF. For the CDR3, the DNA is TGTGCCAGCAGTACTACAGGGGGCAACACTGAAGCTTTCTTT.